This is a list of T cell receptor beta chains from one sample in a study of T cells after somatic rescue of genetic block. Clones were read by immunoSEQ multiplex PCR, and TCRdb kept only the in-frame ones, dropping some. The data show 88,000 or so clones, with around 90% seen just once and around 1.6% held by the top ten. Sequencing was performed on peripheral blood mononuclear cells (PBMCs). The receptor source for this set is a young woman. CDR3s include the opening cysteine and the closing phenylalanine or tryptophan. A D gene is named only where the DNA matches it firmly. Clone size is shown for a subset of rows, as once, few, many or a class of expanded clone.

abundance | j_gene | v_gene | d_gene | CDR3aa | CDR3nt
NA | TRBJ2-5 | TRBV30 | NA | CAWSVGAIRQETQYF | TGTGCCTGGAGTGTCGGGGCAATAAGACAGGAGACCCAGTACTTC
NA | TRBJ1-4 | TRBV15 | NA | CATSRGEGGNEKLFF | TGTGCCACCAGCAGAGGGGAAGGGGGTAATGAAAAACTGTTTTTT
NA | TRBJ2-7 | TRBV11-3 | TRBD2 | CASSLVGLAGVSSYEQYF | TGTGCCAGCAGCTTAGTTGGACTAGCGGGGGTCAGCTCCTACGAGCAGTACTTC
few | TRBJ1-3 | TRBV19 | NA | CASSARTPGNTIYF | TGTGCCAGTAGTGCCCGGACACCTGGAAACACCATATATTTT
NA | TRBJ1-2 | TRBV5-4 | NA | CASSLEPGDVYGYTF | TGTGCCAGCAGCTTGGAGCCTGGGGATGTATATGGCTACACCTTC
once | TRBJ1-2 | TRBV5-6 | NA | CASSLFGDRNYGYTF | TGTGCCAGCAGCCTCTTTGGGGATAGGAACTATGGCTACACCTTC
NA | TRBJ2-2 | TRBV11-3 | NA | CASSLVGGSTGELFF | TGTGCCAGCAGCTTAGTTGGGGGAAGCACCGGGGAGCTGTTTTTT
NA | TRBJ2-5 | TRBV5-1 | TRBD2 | CASSLGTSGSAETQYF | TGCGCCAGCAGCTTGGGGACTAGCGGGAGTGCGGAGACCCAGTACTTC
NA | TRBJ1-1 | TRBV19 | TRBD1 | CASSLTGGGGRTEAFF | TGTGCCAGTAGCCTGACAGGGGGAGGGGGTCGCACTGAAGCTTTCTTT
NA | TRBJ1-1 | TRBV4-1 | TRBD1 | CASSQDGQGGTEAFF | TGCGCCAGCAGCCAAGACGGACAGGGTGGCACTGAAGCTTTCTTT
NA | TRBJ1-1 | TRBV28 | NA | CASSLSLRNDRGSNTEAFF | TGTGCCAGCAGTTTATCTCTTCGCAACGATAGGGGGTCGAACACTGAAGCTTTCTTT
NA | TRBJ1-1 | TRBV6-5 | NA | CASTNPGQKNTEAFF | TGTGCCAGCACTAACCCGGGGCAGAAGAACACTGAAGCTTTCTTT
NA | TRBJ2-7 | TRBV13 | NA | CASSLGLAGQYF | TGTGCCAGCAGCTTAGGTTTGGCCGGGCAGTACTTC
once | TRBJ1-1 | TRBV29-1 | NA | CSVELLGRGAEAFF | TGCAGCGTTGAGCTTTTAGGGCGCGGGGCTGAAGCTTTCTTT
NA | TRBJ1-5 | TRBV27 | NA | CASSSWGSNQPQHF | TGTGCCAGCAGTTCGTGGGGGAGCAATCAGCCCCAGCATTTT
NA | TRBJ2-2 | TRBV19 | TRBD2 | CASTGRARTGELFF | TGTGCCAGTACGGGGAGGGCGCGGACCGGGGAGCTGTTTTTT
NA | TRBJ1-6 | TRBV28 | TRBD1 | CASSRPLTGDGGSPLHF | TGTGCCAGCAGCCGACCATTAACAGGGGACGGCGGTTCACCCCTCCACTTT
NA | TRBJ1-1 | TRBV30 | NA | CAWTLGQGTEAFF | TGTGCCTGGACATTGGGGCAGGGAACTGAAGCTTTCTTT
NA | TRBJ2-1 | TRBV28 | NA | CASSPTSPLYNEQFF | TGTGCCAGCAGCCCTACTAGTCCCCTCTACAATGAGCAGTTCTTC
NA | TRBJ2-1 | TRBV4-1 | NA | CASSQEGLANEQFF | TGCGCCAGCAGCCAAGAAGGGCTAGCAAATGAGCAGTTCTTC
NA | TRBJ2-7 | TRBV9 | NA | CASSVASGEFTYEQYF | TGTGCCAGCAGCGTAGCCTCAGGGGAGTTCACCTACGAGCAGTACTTC
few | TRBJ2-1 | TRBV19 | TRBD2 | CASSLKGLAGYNEQFF | TGTGCCAGTAGTCTCAAGGGACTAGCGGGATACAATGAGCAGTTCTTC
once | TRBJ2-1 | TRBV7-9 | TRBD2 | CASSLYTGGLATLNEQFF | TGTGCCAGCAGCCTTTATACCGGGGGACTAGCAACATTGAATGAGCAGTTCTTC
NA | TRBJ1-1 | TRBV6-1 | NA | CASSEVRGLGTEAFF | TGTGCCAGCAGTGAAGTAAGAGGGCTCGGCACTGAAGCTTTCTTT
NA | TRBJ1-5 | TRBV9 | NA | CASSVGGSGNQPQHF | TGTGCCAGCAGCGTAGGAGGGAGTGGCAATCAGCCCCAGCATTTT
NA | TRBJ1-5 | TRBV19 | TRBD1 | CASSSRRTGSFRQPQHF | TGTGCCAGTAGTTCAAGGCGGACAGGGAGTTTCAGGCAGCCCCAGCATTTT
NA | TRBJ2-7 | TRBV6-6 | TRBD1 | CASNIQGALSYEQYF | TGTGCCAGCAACATACAGGGGGCCCTCTCCTACGAGCAGTACTTC
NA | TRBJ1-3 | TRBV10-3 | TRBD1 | CAISEFAGQVFSGNTIYF | TGTGCCATCAGTGAATTTGCGGGACAGGTCTTCTCTGGAAACACCATATATTTT
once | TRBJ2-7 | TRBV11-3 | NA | CASSKWANYEQYF | TGTGCCAGCAGCAAGTGGGCCAACTACGAGCAGTACTTC
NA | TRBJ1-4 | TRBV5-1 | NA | CASSLGYSREEKLFF | TGCGCCAGCAGCTTGGGGTACAGCCGGGAAGAAAAACTGTTTTTT
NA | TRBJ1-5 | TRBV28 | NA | CASSLGRIHQPQHF | TGTGCCAGCAGTTTGGGGAGAATCCATCAGCCCCAGCATTTT
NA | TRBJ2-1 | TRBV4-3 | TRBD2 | CASSPGGVAGYNEQFF | TGCGCCAGCAGCCCAGGAGGCGTAGCGGGGTACAATGAGCAGTTCTTC
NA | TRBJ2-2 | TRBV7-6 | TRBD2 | CASSSDRLAGVAGELFF | TGTGCCAGCAGCTCCGATAGACTAGCGGGAGTGGCCGGGGAGCTGTTTTTT
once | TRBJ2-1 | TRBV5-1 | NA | CASSLGARREQFF | TGCGCCAGCAGCTTGGGGGCTCGGAGGGAGCAGTTCTTC
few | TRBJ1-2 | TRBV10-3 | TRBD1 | CAIRGQGETNGYTF | TGTGCCATCAGGGGACAGGGGGAAACCAATGGCTACACCTTC
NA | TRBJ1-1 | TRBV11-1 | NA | CASSLTGGATEAFF | TGTGCCAGCAGCTTAACGGGGGGGGCCACTGAAGCTTTCTTT
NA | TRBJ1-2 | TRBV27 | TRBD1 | CASRGDRGHGYTF | TGTGCCAGCAGGGGGGACAGGGGCCATGGCTACACCTTC
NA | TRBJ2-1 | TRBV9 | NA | CASSVSGRNEQFF | TGTGCCAGCAGCGTTTCTGGTAGAAATGAGCAGTTCTTC
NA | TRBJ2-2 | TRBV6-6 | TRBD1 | CASSYRQGTTGELFF | TGTGCCAGCAGTTACCGACAGGGAACCACCGGGGAGCTGTTTTTT
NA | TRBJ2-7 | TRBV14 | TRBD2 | CASSTVLASTLYF | TGTGCCAGCAGCACGGTACTAGCGAGTACTCTGTACTTC
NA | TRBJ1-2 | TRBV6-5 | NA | CASSRGREGYGYTF | TGTGCCAGCAGCAGGGGCAGGGAGGGCTATGGCTACACCTTC
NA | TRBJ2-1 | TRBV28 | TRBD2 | CASSFLPGLAGNNEQFF | TGTGCCAGCAGTTTTTTACCGGGACTAGCGGGAAACAATGAGCAGTTCTTC
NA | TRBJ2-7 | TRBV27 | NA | CASSPRDSTYEQYF | TGTGCCAGCAGTCCCCGGGACTCCACCTACGAGCAGTACTTC
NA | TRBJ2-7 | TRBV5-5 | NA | CASSSLADEQYF | TGTGCCAGCAGCAGCCTGGCGGACGAGCAGTACTTC
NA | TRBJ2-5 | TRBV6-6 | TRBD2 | CASVRGSGQETQYF | TGTGCCAGTGTCCGCGGGAGCGGTCAAGAGACCCAGTACTTC
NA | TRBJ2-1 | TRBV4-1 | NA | CASSQEASVSYNEQFF | TGCGCCAGCAGCCAAGAGGCTAGCGTATCCTACAATGAGCAGTTCTTC
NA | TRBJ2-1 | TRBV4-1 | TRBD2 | CASSGAGGGDEQFF | TGCGCCAGCAGTGGAGCGGGAGGAGGGGATGAGCAGTTCTTC
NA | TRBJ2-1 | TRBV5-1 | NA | CASRAPSYNEQFF | TGCGCCAGCAGGGCGCCTAGCTACAATGAGCAGTTCTTC